The clone carrying this TCR beta chain was observed a single time. Its antigen is still unknown. The length of the CDR3 is 19 residues. The ends were cut back, 1 base at V and 4 bases at J, with 27 bases in the middle. Germline loops: CDR1 SGDLS, CDR2 YYNGEE. These data originate in a study of shared clonotypes between healthy human individuals. Overall study findings and caveats: At large depth, rarefaction still showed sorted-subset sequencing to be incomplete.

Repertoires were generated with immunoSEQ multiplex PCR, while TCRdb's copy carries only in-frame clones and drops some. The data show roughly 2 million clones, approximately 94% seen once. Sequencing was done on a sample of naive CD4+ T cells sorted from blood. Subset in this sample: CD45RA+ positively selected. The rearrangement joins TRBV9 to TRBJ2-7; perhaps TRBD1 as D (5 bases). The sequence was collected from a man aged 18 to 30 in good health. The CDR3 spells CASSVMWTGRTRRLYEQYF. The CDR3 DNA reads as TGTGCCAGCAGCGTAATGTGGACGGGTAGGACACGGAGACTGTACGAGCAGTACTTC. Drawing the rest from reference TRBV9 and TRBJ2-7, the complete variable domain is DSGVTQTPKHLITATGQRVTLRCSPRSGDLSVYWYQQSLDQGLQFLIQYYNGEERAKGNILERFSAQQFPDLHSELNLSSLELGDSALYFCASSVMWTGRTRRLYEQYFGPGTRLTVT.